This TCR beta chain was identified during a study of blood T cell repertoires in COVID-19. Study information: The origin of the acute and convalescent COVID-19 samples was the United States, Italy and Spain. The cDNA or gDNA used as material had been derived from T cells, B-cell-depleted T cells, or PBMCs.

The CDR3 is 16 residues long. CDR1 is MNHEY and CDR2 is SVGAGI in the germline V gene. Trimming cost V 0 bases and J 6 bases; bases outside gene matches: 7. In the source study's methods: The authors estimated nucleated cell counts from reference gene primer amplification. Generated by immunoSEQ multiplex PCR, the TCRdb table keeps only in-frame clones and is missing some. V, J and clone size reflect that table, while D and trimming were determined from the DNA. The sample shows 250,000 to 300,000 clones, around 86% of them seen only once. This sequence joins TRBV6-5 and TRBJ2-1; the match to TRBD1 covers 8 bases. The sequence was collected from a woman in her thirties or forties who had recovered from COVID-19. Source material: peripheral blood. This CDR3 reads CASSYSIRTGLNEQFF. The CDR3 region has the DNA TGTGCCAGCAGTTACTCGATTCGGACAGGGCTCAATGAGCAGTTCTTC.